Listed below are T cell receptor beta chains from one sample, sequenced in a study of a mutant IDH1 vaccine in newly diagnosed glioma. These receptors are not linked to any known antigen. TCRdb's copy holds only in-frame clones and misses some; the assay was immunoSEQ multiplex PCR. The data contain about 25,000 clones, around 77% of them singletons. This sample comprised PBMCs, obtained from a glioma patient whose treatment included an IDH1 peptide vaccine. These receptor sequences come from a young woman with glioma. CDR3s include the opening cysteine and the closing phenylalanine or tryptophan. D genes are given only for firm matches. Clone size is given for some rows only: seen once, a few or many times, or a class if the clone is expanded.

d_call	clone_size	j_call	v_call	cdr3_aa	cdr3_nt
-	-	TRBJ1-1	TRBV10-3	CAISETARMNTEAFF	TGTGCCATCAGTGAAACAGCCAGGATGAACACTGAAGCTTTCTTT
TRBD1	-	TRBJ1-4	TRBV6-6	CASSSDRGSNEKLFF	TGTGCCAGCAGTTCTGACAGGGGTTCTAATGAAAAACTGTTTTTT
TRBD2	-	TRBJ2-3	TRBV7-2	CASSSHSGRASSWPDTQYF	TGTGCCAGCAGCTCCCATAGCGGGAGGGCCTCTAGTTGGCCAGATACGCAGTATTTT
-	-	TRBJ1-1	TRBV29-1	CSVVVGTHAFF	TGCAGCGTTGTTGTGGGGACTCATGCTTTCTTT
-	-	TRBJ2-1	TRBV19	CASSLGQKSYNEQFF	TGTGCCAGTAGTTTAGGACAGAAGTCCTACAATGAGCAGTTCTTC
-	few	TRBJ1-2	TRBV6-1	CASSEARGGYTF	TGTGCCAGCAGTGAAGCGAGGGGTGGCTACACCTTC
-	-	TRBJ2-4	TRBV21-1	CASSRRSQGTKNIQYF	TGTGCCAGCAGCAGACGTTCGCAGGGGACCAAAAACATTCAGTACTTC
-	-	TRBJ2-7	TRBV29-1	CSVEGPSWGAGEQYF	TGCAGCGTTGAAGGCCCCTCGTGGGGGGCAGGCGAGCAGTACTTC
-	-	TRBJ2-5	TRBV6-1	CASSEVGGSTTQYF	TGTGCCAGCAGTGAAGTAGGTGGATCAACGACCCAGTACTTC
-	-	TRBJ1-3	TRBV5-6	CASSPRLGSGNTIYF	TGTGCCAGCAGCCCTCGGTTGGGGTCCGGAAACACCATATATTTT
TRBD1	-	TRBJ1-5	TRBV19	CASSTPDREGNQPQHF	TGTGCCAGTAGTACCCCCGACAGGGAGGGCAATCAGCCCCAGCATTTT